These 17 T cell receptor delta chains originate from one sample sequenced in a study of gamma-delta T cells after stem cell transplantation. TCRdb re-called the RT-PCR reads with CATT. The data contain some 1,400 delta-chain clones, about a tenth of them singletons. The sample comprised gamma-delta T cells. Every receptor here comes from a human donor. It is not recorded whose cells these are; they may come from a transplant donor.

Concerning this clone itself: A far larger clone is just one base off, so this is likely a read error. Distinct nucleotide sequences in the sample also encode this CDR3. V gene TRDV2 combines with J gene TRDJ1; 10 bases fit TRDD3. The CDR3 covers 18 residues. Per germline, CDR1 GEAIGNYY and CDR2 EKD. Germline trimming cut 2 bases from V and 0 bases from J; bases unmatched to any gene: 11. The CDR3 loop is CACDIVGDTRSYTDKLIF. Here the CDR3 DNA reads TGTGCCTGTGACATAGTGGGGGATACACGATCTTACACCGATAAACTCATCTTT.

Regarding this clone: A far larger clone is a single base away, which makes a read error likely. The rearrangement uses TRDV2 and TRDJ1; TRDD2 matches 8 bases. CDR3 length equals 22 residues. Germline assignment: CDR1 GEAIGNYY and CDR2 EKD. CDR3 DNA sequence: TGTGCCTGTAACACCGGAAATCTTCCTACGTCTCCTGGGCTCACTACGCGCGATAAACTCATCTTT. It translates to CACNTGNLPTSPGLTTRDKLIF.

The rearrangement uses TRDV2 and TRDJ3; 12 nucleotides agree with TRDD3. CDR1 is GEAIGNYY and CDR2 is EKD in the germline V gene. This CDR3 has 25 residues. V lost 0 bases and J lost 1; bases outside the gene matches: 21. For the CDR3, the DNA is TGTGCCTGTGACACCGTCGGGAGTGTACGACTGGGGGATACCCTAGGGTCCTGGGACACCCGACAGATGTTTTTC. Its protein product is CACDTVGSVRLGDTLGSWDTRQMFF.

The chain combines TRDV2 with TRDJ1; 7 bases align to TRDD3. No J gene is reported in TCRdb; it was inferred here by comparing the DNA with germline. The CDR3 covers 13 residues. V lost 3 bases to trimming and J lost 5 bases; unmatched junction nucleotides: 5. CDR1 is GEAIGNYY and CDR2 is EKD in the germline V gene. CDR3 nucleotides: TGTGCCTGTGACTCATTACTGGGGGATAAACTCATCTTT. It codes for CACDSLLGDKLIF.

This sequence joins TRDV2 and TRDJ1; TRDD3 agrees at 10 bases. The J gene, left out of TCRdb, was set here by checking the DNA against germline. The CDR3 contains 17 residues. Germline CDR1 and CDR2: GEAIGNYY and EKD. Germline trimming cut 1 base from V and 3 bases from J; bases unmatched to any gene: 10. CDR3 amino acids: CACDTRRRGDTADKLIF. CDR3 in DNA: TGTGCCTGTGACACGCGGAGAAGGGGGGATACGGCCGATAAACTCATCTTT.

The sample holds a few counts of this clone. A read error is possible here, since a much larger clone lies one base away. Other nucleotide sequences in the sample specify the same CDR3. V is TRDV1 and J is TRDJ1; D may correspond to TRDD2 or TRDD3 (6 bases each). Germline V gene sequence: CDR1 TSWWSYY, CDR2 QGS. V lost 2 bases to trimming and J lost 3 bases, with 28 bases between them. CDR3 length: 20 residues. CDR3 protein: CALGESGGSYGDWEADKLIF. The CDR3 DNA follows: TGTGCTCTTGGGGAAAGTGGTGGGTCCTACGGGGATTGGGAGGCCGATAAACTCATCTTT.

This clone rates as medium-sized. This DNA's translation differs at residue 11 from TCRdb's protein, which comes from a much larger clone; a read error is likely, and the protein shown is translated from the DNA. The chain links TRDV2 to TRDJ1, with D possibly TRDD3 on 6 matching bases. The J gene, missing from TCRdb, was assigned here through DNA to germline matching. V shed 0 bases and J shed 9 bases, with 16 bases lying between them. This CDR3 has 14 residues. Germline V lookup: CDR1 GEAIGNYY, CDR2 EKD. The DNA for the CDR3 is TGTGCCTGTGACACCGTGTCGGGGGAGAGGCAACTCATCTTT. Amino acids: CACDTVSGERQLIF.

About this clone itself: At residue 5, the DNA translation does not agree with TCRdb's protein; the protein displayed here is the one encoded by the DNA. This chain uses TRDV2 with TRDJ3; D unresolved. This CDR3 region has 15 residues. Germline assignment: CDR1 GEAIGNYY and CDR2 EKD. Trimming cost V 3 bases and J 2 bases, with 7 bases left between them. The CDR3 sequence: CACDPLAWDTRQMFF. CDR3 in DNA: TGTGCCTGTGACCCCCTTGCCTGGGACACCCGACAGATGTTTTTC.

There are a few counts of this clone. This may come from a read error, since a much larger clone is one base off. J is TRDJ1 and V is TRDV2; 8 bases map to TRDD3. Matching the DNA to germline supplied the J gene, which TCRdb does not give. With V trimmed by 2 bases and J by 0 bases, 7 bases remained unmatched. This CDR3 spans 16 amino acids. Germline assignment: CDR1 GEAIGNYY and CDR2 EKD. CDR3 amino acids: CACDSLGDLYTDKLIF. CDR3 DNA: TGTGCCTGTGACAGTTTGGGGGATCTTTACACCGATAAACTCATCTTT.

This sequence joins TRDV2 and TRDJ1; TRDD3 agrees at 9 bases. The J segment lost 0 bases and the V segment lost 3 bases, leaving 10 bases of the junction unmatched. The V gene's germline CDR1 is GEAIGNYY and CDR2 EKD. The CDR3 is 17 residues long. The CDR3 DNA sequence: TGTGCCTGTGACGGCCTAGGGGATACGAATTACACCGATAAACTCATCTTT. Encoded protein: CACDGLGDTNYTDKLIF.

This clone is categorized as medium-sized (0.01 to 0.1%). This chain uses TRDV2 with TRDJ1; D might be TRDD3 (6 bases). Trimming took off 2 bases at V and 4 bases at J, with 19 bases between the two ends. This CDR3 contains 16 residues. Germline V gene data show CDR1 as GEAIGNYY and CDR2 as EKD. The CDR3 is CACDRVGSGDRDKLIF. The CDR3 DNA follows: TGTGCCTGTGACAGGGTTGGATCGGGGGACCGCGATAAACTCATCTTT.

This clone has a handful of counts. The chain combines TRDV2 with TRDJ2; 7 nucleotides align to TRDD3. CDR3 size: 16 residues. The germline gives CDR1 GEAIGNYY, CDR2 EKD. V dropped 1 base and J dropped 11; count of bases not matched to a gene: 15. CDR3 region: CACDTVSTGVYSQLFF. Here the CDR3 DNA reads TGTGCCTGTGACACTGTAAGTACTGGGGTATACTCCCAACTCTTCTTT.

The genes are TRDV2 and TRDJ1, with 7 bases that match TRDD3. TCRdb gives no J gene; it was assigned here by matching the DNA to germline. Germline values: CDR1 GEAIGNYY, CDR2 EKD. This CDR3 region has 20 residues. The J segment lost 0 bases and the V segment lost 1 base, leaving 19 bases of the junction unmatched. Here the CDR3 reads CACDTRTSRAGGSYTDKLIF. CDR3 DNA: TGTGCCTGTGACACTAGAACTTCTAGGGCTGGGGGCTCGTACACCGATAAACTCATCTTT.

The V and J genes are TRDV2 and TRDJ1, with TRDD3 identical over 7 bases. Germline V gene lookup returns CDR1 GEAIGNYY and CDR2 EKD. J was trimmed by 2 bases and V by 0 bases; bases with no gene match: 14. The CDR3 runs 18 residues. Here the CDR3 DNA reads TGTGCCTGTGACACCCTCAAATTCCAGGTGGATACGACCGATAAACTCATCTTT. Translated, it gives CACDTLKFQVDTTDKLIF.

The chain couples TRDV2 to TRDJ1, with 7 bases matching TRDD3. TCRdb does not report a J gene; here it was assigned by matching the DNA to germline references. Germline-derived CDR1 and CDR2 are GEAIGNYY and EKD. This CDR3 has 18 residues. J was trimmed by 4 bases and V by 0 bases; bases with no gene match: 16. CDR3 nucleotide sequence: TGTGCCTGTGACACCGGCCAACGACGGGGGGATTTGAGCGATAAACTCATCTTT. It specifies CACDTGQRRGDLSDKLIF.

This clone was observed a handful of times. Translating this DNA gives a protein that differs at residue 16 from the TCRdb one, which belongs to a much larger clone; a read error is likely, and the protein shown is this translation. The V gene call reads TRDV2; no J gene was called; the listed D gene, TRDD3, was not tested against the DNA. This CDR3 region has 18 residues. Germline CDR1 reads GEAIGNYY; CDR2 reads EKD. The CDR3 here is CACDRGGDTRSYTDKPIF. The DNA for the CDR3 is TGTGCCTGTGACAGAGGGGGGGATACGCGATCTTACACCGATAAACCCATCTTT.

Relative to its sample, this clone is medium-sized. This specimen includes other DNA sequences encoding the same CDR3. The V and J genes are TRDV2 and TRDJ1; TRDD3 matches at 9 bases. The CDR3 length is 18 residues. Germline-derived CDR1 and CDR2 are GEAIGNYY and EKD. Trimming took 0 bases from V and 1 from J; bases not matched to a gene: 11. The CDR3 reads CACDTMLMGDITTDKLIF. As DNA, the CDR3 is TGTGCCTGTGACACCATGTTAATGGGGGATATAACCACCGATAAACTCATCTTT.